The 5 T cell receptor beta chains below were found in one sample sequenced in a study of shared clonotypes between healthy human individuals. Repertoires were generated with immunoSEQ multiplex PCR, while TCRdb's copy carries only in-frame clones and drops some. Here the sample spans over 1.5 million clones, 95% to 99% being singletons. The sequencing sample was made of naive CD4+ T cells sorted from blood. Subset of the sample: CD45RA+ positively selected. The source of these receptors is a man aged 25-45 years in good health.

The chain links TRBV28 to TRBJ1-1; D is possibly TRBD1 (6 bases). This CDR3 comprises 16 residues. V shed 3 bases and J shed 5 bases, with 19 bases lying between them. The germline CDR1 and CDR2 sequences are MDHEN and SYDVKM. CDR3 amino acids: CASSFGGAPTETEAFF. The CDR3 DNA reads as TGTGCCAGCAGTTTCGGGGGCGCTCCGACTGAAACTGAAGCTTTCTTT.

Concerning this clone itself: This sample includes further DNA sequences coding for the same CDR3. The chain combines TRBV5-1 with TRBJ2-2; 9 nucleotides agree with TRBD1. V trimming: 4 bases; J trimming: 4 bases; junction bases outside the gene matches: 5. Germline V CDR1 and CDR2: SGHRS, YFSETQ. This CDR3 is built from 15 residues. CDR3 in amino acids: CASSRDRVGTGELFF. The CDR3 DNA reads as TGCGCCAGCAGCCGGGACAGGGTGGGCACCGGGGAGCTGTTTTTT.

J is TRBJ2-3 and V is TRBV5-1; 7 bases agree with TRBD2. The V segment lost 4 bases and the J segment 8 bases; nucleotides outside the gene matches: 10. The germline V gene encodes CDR1 SGHRS and CDR2 YFSETQ. The CDR3 has 14 amino acids. The CDR3 DNA follows: TGCGCCAGCAGCCGAGGACTAGAGCTCGGTACGCAGTATTTT. Amino acid sequence: CASSRGLELGTQYF.

The chain carries TRBV29-1 and TRBJ2-3, with 7 nucleotides matching TRBD1. Germline trimming cut 6 bases from V and 6 bases from J; bases unmatched to any gene: 9. Per the germline V gene, CDR1 is SQVTM and CDR2 is ANQGSEA. CDR3 length: 13 amino acids. DNA of the CDR3: TGCAGCGTGTATACAGGGGCTGGGGATACGCAGTATTTT. This translates into CSVYTGAGDTQYF.

The chain links TRBV7-2 to TRBJ2-3; no definite D call. The CDR3 runs to 15 residues. The germline CDR1 and CDR2 sequences are SGHTA and FQGNSA. The germline V and J ends were trimmed by 1 base and 2 bases, with 10 bases remaining between them. Here the CDR3 DNA reads TGTGCCAGCAGCTTAGGAGCTAGGGACACAGATACGCAGTATTTT. This sequence encodes CASSLGARDTDTQYF.